Included here is one T cell receptor (beta chain) sequence, with context. The data originate from a study of radiation and T cells in renal cell carcinoma. Indicated time point: blood 2 weeks post-SBRT. Treatment reported: 15 Gy SBRT to primary tumor, nephrectomy 4 weeks later. Germline V gene lookup returns CDR1 PRHDT and CDR2 FYEKMQ (reference sequence). V was pared by 0 bases and J by 2 bases, with 9 bases of the junction left unmatched. The CDR3 sequence is 18 residues long. Sequencing used immunoSEQ multiplex PCR; TCRdb keeps in-frame clones, though not all of them. The sample has 100,000 to 150,000 clones, about 81% seen once.

This TCR was sampled from a man over 45 with renal cell carcinoma. The sequences come from blood, collected from a patient whose treatment included radiotherapy and nephrectomy. This chain uses TRBV13 with TRBJ2-7; 11 bases match TRBD2. CDR3 bases: TGTGCCAGCAGCTTAGGGTTTCTTAGCGGGGGGGATACCTACGAGCAGTACTTC. Translated: CASSLGFLSGGDTYEQYF.